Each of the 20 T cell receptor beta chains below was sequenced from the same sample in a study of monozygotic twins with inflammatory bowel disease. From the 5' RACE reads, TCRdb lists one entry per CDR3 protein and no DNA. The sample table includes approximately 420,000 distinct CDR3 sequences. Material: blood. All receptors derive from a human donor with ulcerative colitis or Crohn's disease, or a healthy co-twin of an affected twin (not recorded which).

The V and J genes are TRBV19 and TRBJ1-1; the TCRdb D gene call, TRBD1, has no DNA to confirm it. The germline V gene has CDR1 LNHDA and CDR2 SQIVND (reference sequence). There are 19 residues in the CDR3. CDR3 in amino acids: CASSIVVGVFPIGNTEAFF.

The CDR3 loop reads CASSPDGTSHGELFF. The chain joins TRBV7-2 to TRBJ2-2; TCRdb calls TRBD2, which cannot be checked without DNA. This CDR3 spans 15 amino acids. Germline V gene data show CDR1 as SGHTA and CDR2 as FQGNSA. The whole variable domain, remainder taken from reference TRBV7-2 and TRBJ2-2, is GAGVSQSPSNKVTEKGKDVELRCDPISGHTALYWYRQSLGQGLEFLIYFQGNSAPDKSGLPSDRFSAERTGGSVSTLTIQRTQQEDSAVYLCASSPDGTSHGELFFGEGSRLTVL.

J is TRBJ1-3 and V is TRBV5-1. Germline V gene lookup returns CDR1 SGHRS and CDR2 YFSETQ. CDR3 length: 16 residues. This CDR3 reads CASSLDGPSSGNTIYF.

CDR3 in amino acids: CASSSEDRSSGNTIYF. The chain carries TRBV6-5 and TRBJ1-3; the TCRdb call, TRBD1, lacks DNA for checking. This CDR3 spans 16 amino acids. Germline CDR1 reads MNHEY; CDR2 reads SVGAGI.

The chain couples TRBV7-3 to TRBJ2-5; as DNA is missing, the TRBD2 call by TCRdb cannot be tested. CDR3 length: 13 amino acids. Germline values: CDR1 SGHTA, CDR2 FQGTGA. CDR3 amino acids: CASSLGAGGTQYF. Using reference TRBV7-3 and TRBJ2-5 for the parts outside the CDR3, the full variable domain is GAGVSQTPSNKVTEKGKYVELRCDPISGHTALYWYRQSLGQGPEFLIYFQGTGAADDSGLPNDRFFAVRPEGSVSTLKIQRTERGDSAVYLCASSLGAGGTQYFGPGTRLLVL.

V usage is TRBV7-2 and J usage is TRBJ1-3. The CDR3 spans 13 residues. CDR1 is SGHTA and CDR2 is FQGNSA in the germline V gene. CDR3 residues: CASSLGPESTIYF.

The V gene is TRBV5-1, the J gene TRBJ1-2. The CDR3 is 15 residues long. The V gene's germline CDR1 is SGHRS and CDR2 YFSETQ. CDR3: CASSSGEGRTYGYTF.

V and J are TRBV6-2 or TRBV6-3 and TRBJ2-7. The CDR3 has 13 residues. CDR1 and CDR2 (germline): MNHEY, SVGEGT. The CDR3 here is CASSYRDIYEQYF.

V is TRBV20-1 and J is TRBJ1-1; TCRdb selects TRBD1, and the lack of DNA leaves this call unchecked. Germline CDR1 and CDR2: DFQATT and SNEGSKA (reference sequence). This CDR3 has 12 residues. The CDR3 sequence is CSAAHGNTEAFF.

The CDR3 sequence: CASSYSSGEHKRGYTF. This chain joins TRBV5-1 and TRBJ1-2; TCRdb's D call of TRBD1 is untestable without DNA. The CDR3 is 16 residues long. CDR1 and CDR2 from the germline V gene are SGHRS and YFSETQ.

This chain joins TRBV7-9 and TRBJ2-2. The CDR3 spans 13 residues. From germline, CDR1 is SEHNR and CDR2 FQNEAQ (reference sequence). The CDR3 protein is CASSGRTAGELFF.

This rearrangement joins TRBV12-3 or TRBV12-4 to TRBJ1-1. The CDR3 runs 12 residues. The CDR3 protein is CASGEGSTEAFF.

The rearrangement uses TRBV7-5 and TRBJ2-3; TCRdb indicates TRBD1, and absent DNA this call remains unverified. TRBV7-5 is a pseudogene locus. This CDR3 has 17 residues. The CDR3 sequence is CISVPEANVPHTDTQYF.

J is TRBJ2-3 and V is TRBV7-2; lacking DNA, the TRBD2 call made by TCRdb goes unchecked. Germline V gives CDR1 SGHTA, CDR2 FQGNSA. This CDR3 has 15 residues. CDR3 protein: CASSKTSLSTDTQYF.

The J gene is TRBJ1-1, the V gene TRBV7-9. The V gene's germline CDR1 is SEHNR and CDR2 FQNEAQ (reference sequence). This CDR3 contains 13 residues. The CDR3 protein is CASSSWANQEAFF.

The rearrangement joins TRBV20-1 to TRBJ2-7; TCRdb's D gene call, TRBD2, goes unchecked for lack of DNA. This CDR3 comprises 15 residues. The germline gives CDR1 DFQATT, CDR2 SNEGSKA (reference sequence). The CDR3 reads CSARDGGRHFYEQYF.

This CDR3 reads CASSLELAGGPEQYF. This chain connects TRBV7-6 to TRBJ2-7; TCRdb picks TRBD2, but there is no DNA to check that call. The germline V gene has CDR1 SGHVS and CDR2 FNYEAQ. The length of the CDR3 is 15 residues.

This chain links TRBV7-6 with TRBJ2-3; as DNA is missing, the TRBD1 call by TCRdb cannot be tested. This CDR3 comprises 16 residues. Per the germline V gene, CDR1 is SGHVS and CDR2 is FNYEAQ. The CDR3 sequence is CASSLSAGPTVDTQYF.

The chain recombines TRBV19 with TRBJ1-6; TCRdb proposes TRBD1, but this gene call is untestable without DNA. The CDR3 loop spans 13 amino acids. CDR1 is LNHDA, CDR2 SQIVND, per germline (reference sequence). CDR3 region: CASQGQEFSPLHF. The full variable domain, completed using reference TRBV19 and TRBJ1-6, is DGGITQSPKYLFRKEGQNVTLSCEQNLNHDAMYWYRQDPGQGLRLIYYSQIVNDFQKGDIAEGYSVSREKKESFPLTVTSAQKNPTAFYLCASQGQEFSPLHFGNGTRLTVT.

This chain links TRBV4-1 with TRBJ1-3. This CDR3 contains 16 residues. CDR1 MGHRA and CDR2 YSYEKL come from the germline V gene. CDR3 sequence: CASSQEAADSGNTIYF.